One and the same sample provided the 16 T cell receptor beta chains below, sequenced in a study of blood T cell repertoires in COVID-19. Sequencing used immunoSEQ multiplex PCR; TCRdb keeps in-frame clones, though not all of them. The sample includes fewer than 350,000 clones, approximately 91% seen only once; the top ten take over 8%. Source material: PBMCs or T cells enriched from blood (not recorded which). Every receptor here comes from a woman between 40 and 50 years old who had recovered from COVID-19.

V gene TRBV7-9 combines with J gene TRBJ2-3; D possibly corresponds to TRBD1 (5 bases). Germline V gives CDR1 SEHNR, CDR2 FQNEAQ (reference sequence). V lost 6 bases, J lost 0 bases, and 13 bases lay in between. The length of the CDR3 is 15 residues. The CDR3 region is CASSYHPGSTDTQYF. CDR3 DNA: TGTGCCAGCAGTTATCACCCAGGGAGCACAGATACGCAGTATTTT.

This sequence joins TRBV5-6 and TRBJ1-6; 7 bases match TRBD1. This CDR3 contains 14 residues. V lost 0 bases to trimming and J lost 6 bases; unmatched junction nucleotides: 0. The germline V gene encodes CDR1 SGHDT and CDR2 YYEEEE. In nucleotides, the CDR3 is TGTGCCAGCAGCTTGGGGGACAGTAATTCACCCCTCCACTTT. It codes for CASSLGDSNSPLHF.

This clone was counted a few times. V usage is TRBV28 and J usage is TRBJ1-4, with TRBD1 matching 7 bases. The germline CDR1 and CDR2 sequences are MDHEN and SYDVKM. The trim removed 6 bases at V and 0 bases at J, leaving 7 bases unmatched. The CDR3 length is 16 residues. The CDR3 loop reads CASSRIDRATNEKLFF. The CDR3 region has the DNA TGTGCCAGCAGCCGTATCGACAGGGCAACTAATGAAAAACTGTTTTTT.

The rearrangement links TRBV24-1 to TRBJ2-1, with TRBD1 as a possible D gene (6 bases). CDR1 and CDR2 (germline): KGHDR, SFDVKD. Between the trimmed V and J ends, which lost 4 bases and 6 bases, there was a span of 12 bases. This CDR3 spans 14 amino acids. CDR3 DNA: TGTGCCACCAGTGACCGGCTCAGGGGCAATGAGCAGTTCTTC. It codes for CATSDRLRGNEQFF.

In this sample, this clone turned up a few times. This rearrangement joins TRBV13 to TRBJ2-7, with D perhaps TRBD1 (5 bases). Trimming shortened V by 2 bases and J by 3 bases, and 20 bases separated the two germline ends. There are 17 residues in the CDR3. Germline V gives CDR1 PRHDT, CDR2 FYEKMQ (reference sequence). CDR3 in amino acids: CASSLRGRAVTYYEQYF. The CDR3 DNA follows: TGTGCCAGCAGCTTAAGGGGAAGAGCCGTTACGTACTACGAGCAGTACTTC.

The rearrangement links TRBV7-6 to TRBJ2-1; 13 bases fit TRBD2. The germline V gene encodes CDR1 SGHVS and CDR2 FNYEAQ. This CDR3 has 16 amino acids. V shed 4 bases, J shed 3 bases, and the junction held 3 bases outside the gene matches. The CDR3 loop reads CASSSGLAGLYNEQFF. The CDR3 DNA sequence: TGTGCCAGCAGCTCGGGACTAGCGGGGCTCTACAATGAGCAGTTCTTC.

The genes are TRBV7-9 and TRBJ2-1, with 7 positions matching TRBD1. The trim removed 2 bases at V and 6 bases at J, leaving 13 bases unmatched. This CDR3 has 17 amino acids. Germline V gives CDR1 SEHNR, CDR2 FQNEAQ (reference sequence). The DNA of the CDR3 is TGTGCCAGCAGCTTACTGACAGGGAGTGTACTAACCAATGAGCAGTTCTTC. It codes for CASSLLTGSVLTNEQFF.

In this sample, this clone turned up once. This chain links TRBV5-4 with TRBJ2-7, with D possibly being TRBD2 (6 bases). The CDR3 consists of 13 residues. V lost 4 bases and J lost 5, with 13 bases in between. CDR1 and CDR2 from the germline V gene are SGHNT and YYREEE (reference sequence). The CDR3 reads CASSPRGSDEQYF. The CDR3 DNA reads TGTGCCAGCAGCCCGCGGGGAAGCGACGAGCAGTACTTC.

The V call is TRBV7-6, the J call TRBJ2-3, with 7 positions matching TRBD1. The CDR3 length is 15 residues. Germline V CDR1 and CDR2: SGHVS, FNYEAQ. V lost 4 bases to trimming and J lost 5 bases; unmatched junction nucleotides: 9. The DNA for the CDR3 is TGTGCCAGCAGCTCCTCAGGGGGAAGTGAAGATACGCAGTATTTT. Its translation is CASSSSGGSEDTQYF.

The CDR3 loop reads CASSLPLGRGRDTDTQYF. CDR3 DNA sequence: TGTGCCAGCAGCTTACCTCTCGGCAGGGGGCGGGACACAGATACGCAGTATTTT. J is TRBJ2-3 and V is TRBV7-9; 8 bases line up with TRBD1. V was pared by 2 bases and J by 2 bases, with 12 bases of the junction left unmatched. This CDR3 has 18 amino acids. In germline, CDR1 is SEHNR, CDR2 FQNEAQ (reference sequence).

The CDR3 sequence: CASSERLTTVNTEAFF. The CDR3 nucleotides read TGTGCCAGCAGCGAGCGGTTGACAACGGTGAACACTGAAGCTTTCTTT. This rearrangement joins TRBV9 to TRBJ1-1; D unclear. The ends were cut back, 3 bases at V and 0 bases at J, with 15 bases in the middle. This CDR3 has 16 residues. Germline V gene lookup returns CDR1 SGDLS and CDR2 YYNGEE.

The chain employs TRBV7-2 and TRBJ2-3; 15 bases line up with TRBD2. With 0 bases clipped from V and 2 bases from J, the junction kept 6 bases outside the gene matches. CDR1 is SGHTA and CDR2 is FQGNSA in the germline V gene. The CDR3 sequence is 19 residues long. The CDR3 sequence: CASSLAPGLAGGNTDTQYF. The CDR3 DNA reads TGTGCCAGCAGCTTAGCCCCGGGACTAGCGGGGGGCAACACAGATACGCAGTATTTT.

Only one count was recorded for this clone. The rearrangement joins TRBV7-2 to TRBJ2-1, with TRBD2 matching 8 bases. CDR3 length: 13 amino acids. The germline V gene encodes CDR1 SGHTA and CDR2 FQGNSA. Trimming removed 3 bases from V and 9 bases from J; junction bases left unmatched: 4. The CDR3: CASSFQREFEQFF. In nucleotides, the CDR3 is TGTGCCAGCAGCTTCCAGCGGGAGTTTGAGCAGTTCTTC.

The rearrangement links TRBV29-1 to TRBJ2-7; D is uncertain. Germline-derived CDR1 and CDR2 are SQVTM and ANQGSEA. V was clipped by 1 base and J by 3 bases, with 7 bases between them. The CDR3 runs 12 residues. The CDR3 protein is CSVEGSGYEQYF. As DNA, the CDR3 is TGCAGCGTTGAAGGATCCGGCTACGAGCAGTACTTC.

The count of this clone is one. The rearrangement joins TRBV24-1 to TRBJ2-7; TRBD2 might be the D (6 bases). Germline V gene data show CDR1 as KGHDR and CDR2 as SFDVKD. The CDR3 contains 13 residues. V lost 8 bases and J 6 bases, leaving 16 bases between the germline ends. The CDR3 nucleotides read TGTGCCACCATGTTGGGCGGGAACGGCGAGCAGTACTTC. It specifies CATMLGGNGEQYF.

This clone was counted a single time. V gene TRBV7-8 combines with J gene TRBJ2-1; 8 positions agree with TRBD2. V trimming: 1 base; J trimming: 7 bases; junction bases outside the gene matches: 9. The CDR3 extends over 16 amino acids. Germline V gene lookup returns CDR1 SGHVS and CDR2 FQNEAQ. The CDR3 region is CASSLVVPSGGNEQFF. The CDR3 coding sequence is TGTGCCAGCAGCTTAGTAGTTCCCAGCGGGGGAAATGAGCAGTTCTTC. Together with reference TRBV7-8 and TRBJ2-1, the CDR3 gives the full variable domain: GAGVSQSPRYKVAKRGQDVALRCDPISGHVSLFWYQQALGQGPEFLTYFQNEAQLDKSGLPSDRFFAERPEGSVSTLKIQRTQQEDSAVYLCASSLVVPSGGNEQFFGPGTRLTVL.